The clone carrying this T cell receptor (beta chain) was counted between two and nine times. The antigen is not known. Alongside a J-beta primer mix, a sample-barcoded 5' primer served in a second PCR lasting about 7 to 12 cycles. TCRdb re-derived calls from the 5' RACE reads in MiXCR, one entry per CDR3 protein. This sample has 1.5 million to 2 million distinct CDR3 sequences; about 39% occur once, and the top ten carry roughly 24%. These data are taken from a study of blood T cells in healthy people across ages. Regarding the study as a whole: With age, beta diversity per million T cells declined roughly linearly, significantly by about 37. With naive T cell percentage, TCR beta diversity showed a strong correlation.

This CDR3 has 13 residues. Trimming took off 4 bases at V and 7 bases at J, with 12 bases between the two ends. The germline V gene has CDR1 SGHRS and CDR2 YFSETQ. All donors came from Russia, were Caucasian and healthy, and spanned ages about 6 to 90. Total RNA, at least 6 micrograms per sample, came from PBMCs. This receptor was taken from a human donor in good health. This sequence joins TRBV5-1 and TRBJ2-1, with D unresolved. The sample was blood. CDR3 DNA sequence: TGCGCCAGCAGCGCCCTCGGAGAAAATGAGCAGTTCTTC. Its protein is CASSALGENEQFF.